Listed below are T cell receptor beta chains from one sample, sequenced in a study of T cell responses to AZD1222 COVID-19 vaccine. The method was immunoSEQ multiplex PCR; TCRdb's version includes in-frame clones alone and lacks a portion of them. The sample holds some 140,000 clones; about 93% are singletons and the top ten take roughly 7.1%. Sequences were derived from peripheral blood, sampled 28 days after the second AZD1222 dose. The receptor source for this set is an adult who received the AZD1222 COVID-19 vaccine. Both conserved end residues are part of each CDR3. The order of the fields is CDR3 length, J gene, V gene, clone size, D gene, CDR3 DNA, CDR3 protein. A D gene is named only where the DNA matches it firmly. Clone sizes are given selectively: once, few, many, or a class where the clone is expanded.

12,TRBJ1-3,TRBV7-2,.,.,TGTGCCAGCAGCTTATCCCGGAACACCATATATTTT,CASSLSRNTIYF
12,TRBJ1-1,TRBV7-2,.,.,TGTGCCAGCAGCTTAGGAGGGTTGAGGGCTTTCTTT,CASSLGGLRAFF
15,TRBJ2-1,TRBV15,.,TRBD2,TGTGCCACCAGCAGAGGGGCGGGGGAGGGTGATGAGCAGTTCTTC,CATSRGAGEGDEQFF
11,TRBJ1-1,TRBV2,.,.,TGTGCCACCCAGTCAGGGCGTAAAGCTTTCTTT,CATQSGRKAFF
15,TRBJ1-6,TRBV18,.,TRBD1,TGTGCCAGCTCAGGACAGGGTGACATTAATTCACCCCTCCACTTT,CASSGQGDINSPLHF
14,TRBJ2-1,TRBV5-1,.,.,TGCGCCAGCAGCGCGGGCACAGTGAACAATGAGCAGTTCTTC,CASSAGTVNNEQFF
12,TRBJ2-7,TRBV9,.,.,TGTGCCAGCAGCGTTGAGGTAGGCGAGCAGTACTTC,CASSVEVGEQYF
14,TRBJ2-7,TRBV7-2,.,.,TGTGCCAGCAGCTTGAGTTGGGGAACCTACGAGCAGTACTTC,CASSLSWGTYEQYF
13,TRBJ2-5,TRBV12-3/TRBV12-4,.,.,TGTGCCAGCAGTCACAGGGAGGAAGAGACCCAGTACTTC,CASSHREEETQYF
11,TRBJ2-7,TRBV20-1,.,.,TGCAGTGTACTTGTCAGGGGAGAGCAGTACTTC,CSVLVRGEQYF
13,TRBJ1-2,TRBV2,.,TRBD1,TGTGCCAGCACGGCAGGGGGGGACTATGGCTACACCTTC,CASTAGGDYGYTF
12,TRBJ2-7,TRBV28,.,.,TGTGCCAGCAGATCCCAGGGCTACGAGCAGTACTTC,CASRSQGYEQYF
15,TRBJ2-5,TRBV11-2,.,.,TGTGCCAGCAGCTTAGGGGTCGGACCCCAAGAGACCCAGTACTTC,CASSLGVGPQETQYF
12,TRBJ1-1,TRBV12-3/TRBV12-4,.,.,TGTGCCAGCAGGCTAGAGAACACTGAAGCTTTCTTT,CASRLENTEAFF
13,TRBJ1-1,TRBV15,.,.,TGTGCCACCAGCAGAGTTACGGACACTGAAGCTTTCTTT,CATSRVTDTEAFF
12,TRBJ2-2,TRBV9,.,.,TGTGCCAGCAGCGTAGGAAACGGGGAGCTGTTTTTT,CASSVGNGELFF
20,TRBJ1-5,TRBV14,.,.,TGTGCCAGCAGCCAAGATTATGGGGGGAGACAGAATGATAGCAATCAGCCCCAGCATTTT,CASSQDYGGRQNDSNQPQHF
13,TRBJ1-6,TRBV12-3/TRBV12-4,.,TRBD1,TGTGCCAGCAGGGGACAGGGTGGTTCACCCCTCCACTTT,CASRGQGGSPLHF
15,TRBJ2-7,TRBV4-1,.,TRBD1,TGCGCCAGCAGCCATCCGGGACAGGGCACCTACGAGCAGTACTTC,CASSHPGQGTYEQYF
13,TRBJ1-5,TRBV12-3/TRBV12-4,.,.,TGTGCCAGCAGCCACGGAGACATTCAGCCCCAGCATTTT,CASSHGDIQPQHF
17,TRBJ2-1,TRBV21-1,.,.,TGTGCCAGCAGCAAGGGTTTGTGGCGGAGCTCCTACAATGAGCAGTTCTTC,CASSKGLWRSSYNEQFF
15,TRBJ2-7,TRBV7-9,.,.,TGTGCCAGCAGCCCCCGGGGTGAATGGGCAGGCGAGCAGTACTTC,CASSPRGEWAGEQYF
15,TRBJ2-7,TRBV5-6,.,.,TGTGCCAGCAGCTCCAATTCAGAGATGGGCTACGAGCAGTACTTC,CASSSNSEMGYEQYF
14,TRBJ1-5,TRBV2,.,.,TGTGCCAGCAGTGTGACGACATCTTATCAGCCCCAGCATTTT,CASSVTTSYQPQHF
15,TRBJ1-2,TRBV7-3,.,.,TGTGCCAGCAGCTTAGGTTTTGGGGAATCCTATGGCTACACCTTC,CASSLGFGESYGYTF
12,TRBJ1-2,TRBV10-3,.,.,TGTGCCGCCCGAACAGGGTCCTTAGGCTACACCTTC,CAARTGSLGYTF
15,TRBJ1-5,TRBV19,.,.,TGTGCCAGTAGTATGGTGGCGACGGGCAATCAGCCCCAGCATTTT,CASSMVATGNQPQHF
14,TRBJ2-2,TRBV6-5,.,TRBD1,TGTGCCAGCGGGACAGAAGGAGATACCGGGGAGCTGTTTTTT,CASGTEGDTGELFF
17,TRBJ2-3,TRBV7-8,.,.,TGTGCCAGCAGCTTAGACACTACGTCGGTGGTCACAGATACGCAGTATTTT,CASSLDTTSVVTDTQYF
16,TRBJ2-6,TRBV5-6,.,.,TGTGCCAGCAGCTTAGTCGCGATCTCTGGGGCCAACGTCCTGACTTTC,CASSLVAISGANVLTF
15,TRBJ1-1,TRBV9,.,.,TGTGCCAGCAGCGTAGATGGAATTTTGAACACTGAAGCTTTCTTT,CASSVDGILNTEAFF
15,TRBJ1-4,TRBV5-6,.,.,TGTGCCAGCAGCTTGTTGGGGAGGCGGCTCGAAAAACTGTTTTTT,CASSLLGRRLEKLFF
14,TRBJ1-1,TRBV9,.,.,TGTGCCAGCAGCGACCCGGCAGGGAACACTGAAGCTTTCTTT,CASSDPAGNTEAFF
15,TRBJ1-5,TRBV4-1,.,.,TGCGCCAGCGGCCAAGATCAGGGGCTCAATCAGCCCCAGCATTTT,CASGQDQGLNQPQHF
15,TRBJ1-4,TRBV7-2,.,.,TGTGCCAGCAGCTTACTTGGTCTCGGCGATGAAAAACTGTTTTTT,CASSLLGLGDEKLFF
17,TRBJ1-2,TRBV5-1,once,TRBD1,TGCGCCAGCAGCCCCGAGATCTGGACAGGGGGGGGCTATGGCTACACCTTC,CASSPEIWTGGGYGYTF
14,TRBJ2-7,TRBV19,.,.,TGTGCCAGCACCCGGGACACCGACTCCTACGAGCAGTACTTC,CASTRDTDSYEQYF
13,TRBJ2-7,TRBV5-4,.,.,TGTGCCAGCAGCCCCGGTCGCAGTGACGAGCAGTACTTC,CASSPGRSDEQYF
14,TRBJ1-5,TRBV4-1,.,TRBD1,TGCGCCAGCAGCCAAACAGGGGATGATCAGCCCCAGCATTTT,CASSQTGDDQPQHF
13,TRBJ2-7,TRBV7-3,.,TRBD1,TGTGCCAGCAGCTTAGGACAGGGGGACGAGCAGTACTTC,CASSLGQGDEQYF
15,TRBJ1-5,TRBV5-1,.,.,TGCGCCAGCAGCTTTGCGGGGGCAGGAAATCAGCCCCAGCATTTT,CASSFAGAGNQPQHF
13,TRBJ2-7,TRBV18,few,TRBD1,TGTGCCAGCTCTGGGACAGGAACCTACGAGCAGTACTTC,CASSGTGTYEQYF
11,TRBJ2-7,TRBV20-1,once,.,TGCAGTGCTCGGGAAGGCTACGAGCAGTACTTC,CSAREGYEQYF
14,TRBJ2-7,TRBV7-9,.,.,TGTGCCAGCACCCTTTCGTCTTCCTCCTACGAGCAGTACTTC,CASTLSSSSYEQYF
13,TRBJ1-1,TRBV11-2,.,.,TGTGCCAGCAGCTTAGTTCCGAACACTGAAGCTTTCTTT,CASSLVPNTEAFF